These 13 T cell receptor beta chains were sequenced from one sample in a study of T cells in Graves' hyperthyroidism and ophthalmopathy. The CDR3 regions of TCR beta were amplified from RNA transcripts. Carried out on the TCR CDR3, a first-round RT-PCR used the HTBI primer set. Each CDR3 protein gets one entry after TCRdb re-called the multiplex PCR reads with MiXCR. The sample lists nearly 600,000 distinct CDR3 sequences; approximately 15% were seen once. The source material was blood. Source of these receptors: a woman younger than 45 with Graves' hyperthyroidism that later progressed to Graves' ophthalmopathy.

Turning to this clonotype: A much larger clone sits a single nucleotide away, making a read error possible. J is TRBJ1-3 and V is TRBV19; 10 bases map to TRBD1. CDR1 is LNHDA, CDR2 SQIVND, per germline (reference sequence). This CDR3 comprises 15 residues. Here the CDR3 DNA reads TGTGCCAGTAGTCTTTTCTGGACAGGGGGAACCACCATATATTTT. Protein sequence: CASSLFWTGGTTIYF.

This clonotype was counted many times. The rearrangement uses TRBV6-1 and TRBJ1-1, with a tentative D call TRBD1 (6 bases). Germline V gene data show CDR1 as MNHNS and CDR2 as SASEGT. The CDR3 runs 14 residues. V shed 6 bases and J shed 4 bases, with 15 bases lying between them. The CDR3 DNA reads as TGTGCCAGCAGATTTACAGGGATTGGCACTGAAGCTTTCTTT. Residues: CASRFTGIGTEAFF.

This clonotype came up a few times. The rearrangement joins TRBV5-6 to TRBJ2-7, with D tentatively TRBD2 (5 bases). The V end lost 3 bases, the J end lost 4 bases, and 11 bases lay between the germline ends. CDR3 size: 13 residues. Germline V gives CDR1 SGHDT, CDR2 YYEEEE. The CDR3 here is CASSYGWEYEQYF. The DNA for the CDR3 is TGTGCCAGCAGCTACGGTTGGGAGTACGAGCAGTACTTC.

The chain joins TRBV27 to TRBJ2-1; a possible D gene is TRBD2 (6 bases). CDR3 length: 11 amino acids. Germline loops: CDR1 MNHEY, CDR2 SMNVEV (reference sequence). V gave up 6 bases and J gave up 15 bases, with 15 bases separating them. Here the CDR3 reads CASRGPGVLFF. In nucleotides, the CDR3 is TGTGCCAGCAGGGGCCCGGGAGTTCTGTTCTTC.

This clonotype was seen many times. The chain carries TRBV18 and TRBJ2-3; D may correspond to TRBD1 or TRBD2 (6 bases each). The V gene's germline CDR1 is KGHSH and CDR2 LQKENI. V was shortened by 0 bases and J by 5 bases, with 15 bases between the two germline ends. There are 16 residues in the CDR3. CDR3 in amino acids: CASSPPSGGGRDTQYF. CDR3 bases: TGTGCCAGCTCACCACCGAGCGGAGGGGGGAGAGATACGCAGTATTTT.

This clonotype was counted ten times or more. The V call is TRBV19, the J call TRBJ2-7, with 7 bases identical to TRBD2. The CDR3 is made up of 13 amino acids. The V gene end was trimmed by 6 bases and the J gene end by 0 bases; junction bases not matched to a gene: 2. The germline V gene has CDR1 LNHDA and CDR2 SQIVND (reference sequence). CDR3 DNA: TGTGCCAGTAGACTAGCGAGCTCCTACGAGCAGTACTTC. Its protein product is CASRLASSYEQYF.

This clonotype was seen repeatedly, ten times or more. The V gene is TRBV6-2 or TRBV6-3, the J gene TRBJ2-3; TRBD1 matches 7 bases. CDR1 and CDR2 (germline): MNHEY, SVGEGT. After removal of 2 bases from V and 0 bases from J, the junction contained 14 bases not matched to a gene. The CDR3 is made up of 19 amino acids. CDR3 protein: CASSYLLFETGLSTDTQYF. In DNA, the CDR3 is TGTGCCAGCAGTTACCTATTGTTTGAGACAGGGCTAAGCACAGATACGCAGTATTTT.

This clonotype was found many times. The chain has TRBV29-1 and TRBJ1-3, with D possibly being TRBD1 (5 bases). Per germline, CDR1 SQVTM and CDR2 ANQGSEA. Trimming stripped 0 bases from V and 0 bases from J, with 12 bases between. The CDR3 loop spans 16 amino acids. Here the CDR3 DNA reads TGCAGCGTTGAAGATGGGGGACGGCGCTCTGGAAACACCATATATTTT. It specifies CSVEDGGRRSGNTIYF.

The table lists this clonotype with many counts. The chain combines TRBV7-3 with TRBJ2-1; D gene ambiguous. CDR3 size: 14 residues. CDR1 is SGHTA, CDR2 FQGTGA, per germline. Trimming cost V 0 bases and J 9 bases, with 12 bases left between them. CDR3 sequence reads: CASSLTPSLTEQFF. The CDR3 nucleotides read TGTGCCAGCAGCTTAACGCCCAGCCTCACTGAGCAGTTCTTC.

The J gene is TRBJ2-5, the V gene TRBV5-1; 9 bases are shared with TRBD2. V lost 1 base, J lost 2 bases, and 6 bases stayed unmatched. Germline CDR1 SGHRS, CDR2 YFSETQ. The CDR3 covers 16 residues. The CDR3 loop reads CASSLSASGKQETQYF. DNA for the CDR3: TGCGCCAGCAGCTTGTCGGCTAGCGGGAAACAAGAGACCCAGTACTTC. Full variable domain (remainder filled in from reference TRBV5-1 and TRBJ2-5): KAGVTQTPRYLIKTRGQQVTLSCSPISGHRSVSWYQQTPGQGLQFLFEYFSETQRNKGNFPGRFSGRQFSNSRSEMNVSTLELGDSALYLCASSLSASGKQETQYFGPGTRLLVL.

This clonotype has ten or more counts. The gene calls are TRBV6-2 or TRBV6-3 and TRBJ2-5; D is uncertain. With 5 bases removed from V and 1 base from J, the gap between germline ends came to 8 bases. Germline V gene data show CDR1 as MNHEY and CDR2 as SVGEGT. The CDR3 loop spans 13 amino acids. Here the CDR3 reads CASSPLLQETQYF. CDR3 DNA: TGTGCCAGCAGTCCGCTCCTCCAAGAGACCCAGTACTTC.

This clonotype was detected many times. The chain's CDR3 is CSVQPRRGQTPYEQYF. For the CDR3, the DNA is TGCAGCGTCCAACCTCGGAGGGGACAGACTCCCTACGAGCAGTACTTC. The J gene is TRBJ2-7, the V gene TRBV29-1; TRBD1 might be the D (7 bases). The germline CDR1 and CDR2 sequences are SQVTM and ANQGSEA. V was trimmed by 6 bases and J by 2 bases, leaving 23 bases between them. This CDR3 has 16 residues.

This clonotype was detected ten times or more. V and J are TRBV29-1 and TRBJ1-1; no firm D call. The CDR3 runs 12 residues. Germline assignment: CDR1 SQVTM and CDR2 ANQGSEA. Trimming left V 6 bases short and J 1 base short, with 9 bases between. The CDR3 is CSVTDWNTEAFF. CDR3 nucleotides: TGCAGCGTGACGGACTGGAACACTGAAGCTTTCTTT.